One TCR beta chain is described in this entry. Its specificity is not known. V was pared by 3 bases and J by 1 base, with 6 bases of the junction left unmatched. Germline values: CDR1 MNHEY, CDR2 SMNVEV (reference sequence). This CDR3 has 16 amino acids. TCRdb's copy holds only in-frame clones and misses some; the assay was immunoSEQ multiplex PCR. The repertoire holds some 310,000 clones, with roughly 87% as singletons. Separation from the roughly 670-subject first cohort characterized the roughly 120-subject validation cohort, to which the donors belonged. The source of the sample is a study of cytomegalovirus exposure and HLA in healthy donors. Overall study results and limits: Cytomegalovirus-associated TCR beta chains were listed, numbering 150 to 200. Subsequent analysis revealed that first-cohort TCR clusters tended to co-occur in the roughly 120 validation repertoires.

The source material was PBMCs. J is TRBJ2-5 and V is TRBV27; TRBD2 agrees at 9 bases. This receptor was identified in a man under 40 in good health and CMV-seronegative. The chain's CDR3 is CASSFRAGGSQETQYF. Here the CDR3 DNA reads TGTGCCAGCAGTTTTAGAGCGGGGGGTAGCCAAGAGACCCAGTACTTC.